Below, 15 T cell receptor beta chains from the same sample are listed, as sequenced in a study of T-cell memory formation after mild COVID-19. TCRdb itself ran the 5' RACE reads through MiXCR, one entry per CDR3 protein. This table has 400,000 to 500,000 distinct CDR3 sequences, 20% appearing once. Sequenced input: PBMCs or a T cell subset sorted from them (not recorded which). The receptors were sampled from an adult woman who had mild COVID-19 (a few samples of this study predate the infection). Cell type and time point are not known.

This clonotype was observed a handful of times. The rearrangement joins TRBV2 to TRBJ2-4; D is unresolved. Trimming took 4 bases from V and 0 from J, leaving 7 bases between them. The CDR3 loop spans 14 amino acids. Germline CDR1 is SNHLY and CDR2 is FYNNEI. DNA of the CDR3: TGTGCCAGCAGTGTATCCCTAGCCAAAAACATTCAGTACTTC. It yields the protein CASSVSLAKNIQYF.

V is TRBV29-1 and J is TRBJ2-7; D is possibly TRBD1 (5 bases). V lost 5 bases and J lost 0, with 8 bases in between. The CDR3 loop spans 12 amino acids. Germline V gene data show CDR1 as SQVTM and CDR2 as ANQGSEA. The CDR3 loop is CSVIGASYEQYF. The CDR3 nucleotides read TGCAGCGTTATAGGGGCCTCCTACGAGCAGTACTTC.

The chain has TRBV20-1 and TRBJ1-4; no clear D. CDR3 length: 15 amino acids. V was shortened by 5 bases and J by 3 bases, with 16 bases between the two germline ends. Germline V CDR1 and CDR2: DFQATT, SNEGSKA (reference sequence). The CDR3 sequence is CSARTGPVSNEKLFF. CDR3 in DNA: TGCAGTGCTCGAACCGGACCTGTTTCTAATGAAAAACTGTTTTTT.

V is TRBV7-9 and J is TRBJ1-2; D is perhaps TRBD1 (6 bases). CDR1 and CDR2 from the germline V gene are SEHNR and FQNEAQ (reference sequence). V was clipped by 5 bases and J by 4 bases, with 14 bases between them. This CDR3 spans 14 amino acids. The DNA for the CDR3 is TGTGCCAGCAGCCCCGGACAGTTAAGCTATGGCTACACCTTC. This sequence encodes CASSPGQLSYGYTF.

This clonotype was picked up a small number of times. The rearrangement uses TRBV3-1 and TRBJ2-7; D is tentatively TRBD1 or TRBD2 (6 bases each). The germline V gene has CDR1 LGHDT and CDR2 YNNKEL (reference sequence). Trimming pared 5 bases from V and 6 bases from J, leaving 14 bases between. The CDR3 is 13 residues long. CDR3 bases: TGTGCCAGCAGCAAAAAGGGGGGATTCGAGCAGTACTTC. Residues: CASSKKGGFEQYF.

The chain joins TRBV3-1 to TRBJ2-1; D might be TRBD2 (6 bases). Germline CDR1 and CDR2: LGHDT and YNNKEL (reference sequence). The CDR3 spans 15 residues. Trimming took 4 bases from V and 4 from J, leaving 14 bases between them. Here the CDR3 reads CASSLPGLAYNEQFF. Written as DNA, the CDR3 is TGTGCCAGCAGCCTACCGGGACTGGCGTACAATGAGCAGTTCTTC.

CDR3: CASSHRGFQDGAPDEQYF. The CDR3 DNA follows: TGCGCCAGCAGCCATCGGGGGTTTCAAGATGGGGCCCCCGACGAGCAGTACTTC. The chain recombines TRBV5-1 with TRBJ2-7; tentatively, D is TRBD2 (6 bases). Trimming removed 4 bases from V and 5 bases from J, with 28 bases in between. The CDR3 runs 18 residues. Per the germline V gene, CDR1 is SGHRS and CDR2 is YFSETQ.

The rearrangement joins TRBV30 to TRBJ2-5, with D tentatively TRBD1 or TRBD2 (7 bases each). Germline loops: CDR1 GTSNPN, CDR2 SVGIG (reference sequence). This CDR3 has 15 amino acids. The V end was cut by 1 base, the J end by 2 bases, with 14 bases between. CDR3 sequence reads: CAWSAGQGGQETQYF. The CDR3 nucleotides read TGTGCCTGGAGTGCGGGGCAGGGGGGGCAAGAGACCCAGTACTTC.

This chain connects TRBV7-9 to TRBJ2-5; D remains unclear. Trimming removed 5 bases from V and 4 bases from J, with 17 bases in between. CDR1 and CDR2 from the germline V gene are SEHNR and FQNEAQ (reference sequence). CDR3 length: 15 residues. The CDR3 DNA sequence: TGTGCCAGCAGCCCCCCGTCAGGAATCCGAGAGACCCAGTACTTC. Protein sequence: CASSPPSGIRETQYF.

The table lists this clonotype with a few counts. The CDR3 bases are TGCGCCAGCAGCTTGCCGGGGGACAATGAGCAGTTCTTC. Protein sequence: CASSLPGDNEQFF. V and J are TRBV5-1 and TRBJ2-1, with D maybe TRBD2 (6 bases). CDR1 and CDR2 (germline): SGHRS, YFSETQ. The CDR3 totals 13 residues. V gave up 1 base and J gave up 5 bases, with 7 bases separating them.

This chain joins TRBV7-2 and TRBJ2-1, with TRBD1 identical over 8 bases. Trimming took 0 bases from V and 4 from J; bases not matched to a gene: 5. Germline lookup yields CDR1 SGHTA and CDR2 FQGNSA. This CDR3 has 16 amino acids. CDR3 nucleotides: TGTGCCAGCAGCTTAGCGCAGACAGGGGTGTACAATGAGCAGTTCTTC. Translating gives CASSLAQTGVYNEQFF.

This clonotype has a handful of counts. This chain connects TRBV4-2 to TRBJ2-2; possibly TRBD1 or TRBD2 for D (6 bases each). Germline V gene sequence: CDR1 LGHNA, CDR2 YNFKEQ. The germline V and J ends were trimmed by 1 base and 7 bases, with 19 bases remaining between them. The CDR3 spans 17 residues. CDR3: CASSQGIGGVLGGELFF. The CDR3, as DNA: TGTGCCAGCAGCCAAGGCATCGGGGGCGTTCTAGGCGGGGAGCTGTTTTTT.

The J gene is TRBJ1-6, the V gene TRBV24-1; D remains ambiguous. Germline values: CDR1 KGHDR, CDR2 SFDVKD. This CDR3 region has 12 residues. V gave up 6 bases and J gave up 13 bases, with 12 bases separating them. This CDR3 is CATSTSGEPLHF. DNA of the CDR3: TGTGCCACCAGTACCTCTGGAGAGCCCCTCCACTTT.

This clonotype appeared a few times. This chain joins TRBV20-1 and TRBJ1-2, with D perhaps TRBD1 (5 bases). The CDR3 is made up of 13 amino acids. Germline loops: CDR1 DFQATT, CDR2 SNEGSKA (reference sequence). Trimming pared 0 bases from V and 5 bases from J, leaving 10 bases between. Written as DNA, the CDR3 is TGCAGTGCTAGAGAGGACGGGGGGTATGGCTACACCTTC. Its protein product is CSAREDGGYGYTF.

This clonotype was found a few times. This chain connects TRBV5-1 to TRBJ2-7, with a weak D call TRBD1 (5 bases). Germline V gene sequence: CDR1 SGHRS, CDR2 YFSETQ. This CDR3 has 15 residues. Trimming stripped 0 bases from V and 3 bases from J, with 13 bases between. CDR3 sequence (DNA): TGCGCCAGCAGCTTGGCCGCGAGCCAGGGCTACGAGCAGTACTTC. This codes for CASSLAASQGYEQYF.